This T cell receptor beta chain was recorded in a study of tumor-infiltrating lymphocytes in primary liver carcinoma (TCRdb year 2017). With regard to the full study: Hepatocellular carcinoma (four) or combined HCC and intrahepatic cholangiocarcinoma (one) was present in the five patients, who were three men and two women aged 30 to 69 years. Technical replicate repertoires showed high reproducibility, with mean shared-clone rates approximately 0.9 and correlation coefficients above 0.95. TCRbeta repertoire sequencing, expression microarrays and whole-exome sequencing were combined in the study across five regions of each liver tumor, with adjacent normal tissue and blood also included. The tumors of the five patients were staged as T1-T3 N0M0, with maximum diameters ranging from roughly 4 to 11 cm. Agilent mRNA microarray profiling was performed on the roughly 25 tumor region samples to relate TCRbeta repertoire diversity to the local molecular phenotype. TCRbeta repertoire sequencing covered 35 specimens from 5 patients: around 25 tumor regions, 5 adjacent noncancerous liver tissues and 5 peripheral blood samples. Each sample produced about 3.5 to 8 million productive TCRbeta reads, and read depth showed no significant difference between tissue types.

What the authors observed across the whole study: Only roughly 8-25% of top clones appeared in all five regions of a tumor, which suggests that tumor-infiltrating T cells are spatially heterogeneous. Only 4 or 5 patients were included in the study, and the authors note that the findings should be validated in a larger study. Because only the TCR beta chain was sequenced and unpaired alpha chains were not captured, true repertoire diversity is likely underestimated. Comparison of CD4+ and CD8+ T cell repertoires was precluded by the use of bulk unsorted samples. Consistent with antigen-driven expansion, pairs of tumor regions showed higher repertoire overlap (mean approximately 35%) than either tumor-adjacent pairs (around 17%) or tumor-blood pairs (roughly 14%). A significantly larger repertoire fraction was made up by the top 250 clones in tumors than in blood (p = 0.039).

Using a constant-region primer and ProtoScript II reverse transcriptase, TCRbeta-specific cDNA was reverse-transcribed from around 500 ng total RNA. Construction of the TCRbeta libraries relied on three nested rounds of multiplex PCR, following a slightly modified ARM-PCR procedure. Each of the first two PCR rounds ran for around 9 cycles and used multiplex TRBV1-TRBV30 forward primers together with a Cbeta reverse primer. Sample barcodes and Illumina adapters were attached in a final 25-cycle PCR using Deep VentR polymerase. Amplicons of 200-500 bp were gel-purified with a QIAquick gel extraction kit before sequencing. An Illumina HiSeq 2500 was used to sequence the TCRbeta amplicons, generating 250-bp paired-end reads. As for how the authors treated the data: To recover full CDR3 sequences, reads were quality-trimmed using Trimmomatic v0.33 and paired reads were then merged using FLASH v1.2.11. V, D and J germline segments were assigned to the rearranged TCRbeta sequences by MiGEC v1.2.1b. Clonotype statistics, along with Shannon-Wiener diversity indices, were calculated using VDJtools v1.0.0. To reduce sampling bias, subsequent analyses other than the diversity analysis used only the 250 most abundant clonotypes in each sample. The raw public reads went through TCRdb reprocessing: fastp at Q25, MiXCR clone calling, in-frame beta chains kept. Identical CDR3 protein sequences are pooled into one entry, listed with their most common genes and DNA. TCRdb, not the original authors, processed these V and J calls. The sample table records some 110,000 distinct CDR3 sequences; approximately 78% of these occur just once. About a fifth of the sample goes to the ten largest clones.

As for this clonotype: Its antigen is still unknown. At one boundary the junction diverges from the germline segment, which might be a read error.

The CDR3 measures 18 amino acids from cysteine to phenylalanine. CDR3 DNA only is kept here, 54 bases in frame from base 1. Via the germline V gene, CDR1 is MNHEY and CDR2 SVGAGI. Without any cell sorting, total RNA and DNA were extracted together from approximately 20-30 mg of bulk tissue using the AllPrep DNA/RNA mini kit. Roughly five patients with histopathologically diagnosed primary liver carcinoma underwent surgical resection in China between November 2015 and March 2016. At the time of sampling, the patients were treatment-naive and had chronic HBV infection. Each tumor was sampled at five spatially separated regions: the superior, inferior, left-lateral and right-lateral poles and the tumor centre. Histology showed that every tumor sample contained more than 80% viable tumor cells. Fresh tumor and adjacent tissue pieces were bisected, with one half stored in RNAlater at -80 degrees C and the other half sent for histology.

The receptor was derived from a man aged 35-49 years with primary liver carcinoma and hepatitis B virus infection. Sequencing input: liver tumor tissue from sampling region 3. Explained via the paper, the cell subset or site label denotes: tumor region T3, left-lateral pole. The rearranged segments are TRBV6-5 and TRBJ2-2, with 7 bases aligning to TRBD1. The DNA reads as follows: TGTGCCAGCTGTCGTCGCCCCCCAACAGGGGCGAACACCGGGGAGCTGTCTTTT. The encoded protein is CASCRRPPTGANTGELSF.